What follows is one T cell receptor (beta chain) and its context. This clonotype turned up a few times. Its antigen remains undetermined. There are no base qualities to consult, and no much larger clone falls within one base. The method behind the library was RT-PCR. Instrument used: Illumina HiSeq 2500. Starting from the raw public reads, TCRdb applied fastp trimming at Q25, assembled clones with MiXCR and retained in-frame beta chains. Identical CDR3 protein sequences are pooled into one entry, listed with their most common genes and DNA. This sample holds some 200,000 distinct CDR3 sequences; approximately 12% were observed only once. In total, the top ten clones hold about 29% of the sample. This sample is part of a study of response to subunit inactivated influenza vaccine (dated by TCRdb to the late 2010s). In terms of the full investigation: The study used deep quantitative T cell receptor repertoire profiling to track responses to a trivalent subunit inactivated influenza vaccine. The paper as a whole reports these results and caveats: According to the authors, only a limited number of new T cells may be recruited by each seasonal influenza vaccination.

In addition, the sample was reused for a study of T cells expressing NK-cell markers. The second publication reports: TCR beta cDNA libraries were made by 5'RACE template switching that added a universal primer site and unique molecular identifiers. TCR beta-chain repertoires were profiled in sorted CD3+CD56+NKG2C+, CD3+CD56+NKG2C- and CD3+CD56-NKG2C+ T-cell subsets from several donors. Among the eight sequenced donors, only one was HCMV-seronegative, while the other seven were HCMV-seropositive. In several experiments an anti-gammadeltaTCR antibody was added to restrict sorting to alphabetaTCR-expressing T cells. For five or six donors, the dominant CD3+CD56+NKG2C+ clonotypes were among the top 10 CD8+ clonotypes and accounted for roughly 1.0-8% of CD8+ T cells. Those dominant clonotypes were again the most abundant among CD3+CD56-NKG2C+ cells in several donors, at 28.3-60.1%. It remained unclear whether the expanded NKG2C-expressing T cell clones were specific for HCMV antigens. The study sequenced eight donors, all healthy volunteers chosen at random: three men and five women. To determine HCMV serostatus, a commercial ELISA kit was used to detect HCMV-specific IgG in serum. Ficoll density gradient centrifugation was used to isolate peripheral blood mononuclear cells from blood. CD4+ and CD8+ T cells were isolated from PBMC by magnetic immunoseparation with Miltenyi isolation kits. cDNA synthesis was primed from the TCR beta constant segment, followed by two successive PCR amplification steps. The libraries were sequenced on Illumina HiSeq 2000/2500, MiSeq or NextSeq, producing 2 x 150 bp reads. Reads were demultiplexed and grouped by UMI with MIGEC, and clonotypes were assembled and quantified with MiTCR. To exclude erroneous sequences, only TCR cDNA sequences supported by at least two reads were retained. The tcR package was used for downstream repertoire analysis, with clonotypes matched between fractions based on CDR3 nucleotide sequence plus V segment. VDJmatch was used to annotate antigen specificity against VDJdb, with one amino acid substitution in CDR3 allowed.

The source was CD8+ T cells sorted from PBMCs, collected roughly 12 days after vaccination. This TCR derives from a man aged 45-60 years who received an inactivated influenza vaccine. Donor details come from another sample of the same person, matched by shared clones.

The CDR3 region has the sequence CASSESPNTDTQYF. The DNA reads TGCGCCAGCAGTGAATCTCCTAACACAGATACGCAGTATTTT. In this chain, TRBV10-2 is recombined with TRBJ2-3, with the identity of the D gene unclear. Reading the germline V gene gives CDR1 WSHSY and CDR2 SAAADI. Reading from cysteine to phenylalanine, the CDR3 counts 14 amino acids. The only DNA kept is the CDR3, 42 bases in frame from the first base. V lost 3 bases and J lost 2 bases; the stretch between them is 9 bases long.